Following are 2 T cell receptor beta chains from one sample sequenced in a study of metastatic and nonmetastatic thyroid tumors. Nobody among the patients had been given any treatment before thyroid surgery. TCRdb re-analyzed the PCR reads using MiXCR. Altogether 20,000 or so clones are present, about a quarter being singletons, with the ten largest covering around 5.6%. The sample consisted of blood. These receptor sequences come from a female donor with papillary thyroid cancer or a benign thyroid nodule (not recorded which). Some clones in this sample may be carry-over from other donors' samples.

This clone has ten or more counts. The rearrangement uses TRBV5-1 and TRBJ2-7; no definite D call. This CDR3 contains 13 residues. V lost 0 bases, J lost 1 base, and 5 bases lay in between. Per germline, CDR1 SGHRS and CDR2 YFSETQ. CDR3 bases: TGCGCCAGCAGCTTGGGAAGGTCCTACGAGCAGTACTTC. It is translated as CASSLGRSYEQYF.

This clone was picked up one time. The chain employs TRBV20-1 and TRBJ2-1; TRBD2 aligns across 11 bases. V shed 3 bases, J shed 10 bases, and the junction held 11 bases outside the gene matches. CDR1 and CDR2 from the germline V gene are DFQATT and SNEGSKA (reference sequence). CDR3 size: 15 residues. The CDR3 DNA follows: TGCAGTGCTAGGGATCTAGCGGGGGGCGATTGGGAGCAGTTCTTC. Its translation is CSARDLAGGDWEQFF.